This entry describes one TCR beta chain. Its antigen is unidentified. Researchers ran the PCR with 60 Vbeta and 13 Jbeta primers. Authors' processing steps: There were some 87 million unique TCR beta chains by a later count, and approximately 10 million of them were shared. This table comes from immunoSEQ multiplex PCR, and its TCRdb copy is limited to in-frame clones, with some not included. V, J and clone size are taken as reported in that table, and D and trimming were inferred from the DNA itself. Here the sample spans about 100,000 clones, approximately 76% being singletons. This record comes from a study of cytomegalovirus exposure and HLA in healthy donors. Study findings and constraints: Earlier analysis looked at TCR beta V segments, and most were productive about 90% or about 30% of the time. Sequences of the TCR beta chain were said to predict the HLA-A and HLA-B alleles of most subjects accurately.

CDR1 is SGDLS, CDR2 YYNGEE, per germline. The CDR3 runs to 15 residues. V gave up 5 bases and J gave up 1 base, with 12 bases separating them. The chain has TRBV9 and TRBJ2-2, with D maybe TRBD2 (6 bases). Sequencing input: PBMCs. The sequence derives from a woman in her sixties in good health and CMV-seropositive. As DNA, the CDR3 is TGTGCCAGCAGGGGGGAAGCGGGGAACACCGGGGAGCTGTTTTTT. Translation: CASRGEAGNTGELFF.